A selection of T cell receptor beta chains follows, all from one sample in a study of T cell responses to AZD1222 COVID-19 vaccine. TCRdb's copy holds only in-frame clones and misses some; the assay was immunoSEQ multiplex PCR. This sample has about 60,000 clones, with around three quarters found just once. Material: peripheral blood, obtained 28 days after the second AZD1222 dose. The receptors here all came from an adult who received the AZD1222 COVID-19 vaccine. Each CDR3 is given with its conserved first and last residue. The D gene is left open where the match is weak. Clone size, where shown, is once, few, many, or a class for clones that have expanded.

v_call	cdr3_length	d_call	j_call	clone_size	cdr3_aa	cdr3_nt
TRBV7-2	13	NA	TRBJ2-5	NA	CASSLTRQETQYF	TGTGCCAGCAGCTTAACGCGCCAAGAGACCCAGTACTTC
TRBV29-1	13	TRBD1	TRBJ1-1	once	CSGETGGNTEAFF	TGCAGCGGAGAGACAGGGGGGAACACTGAAGCTTTCTTT
TRBV5-6	12	NA	TRBJ1-5	NA	CASSSLAQPQHF	TGTGCCAGCAGCTCTCTGGCTCAGCCCCAGCATTTT
TRBV5-6	16	NA	TRBJ1-4	few	CASSGWTASTNEKLFF	TGTGCCAGCAGCGGGTGGACAGCATCGACTAATGAAAAACTGTTTTTT
TRBV19	15	TRBD2	TRBJ2-7	NA	CAGSSGLAGNYEQYF	TGTGCCGGTAGTTCGGGACTAGCGGGGAATTACGAGCAGTACTTC
TRBV7-9	15	TRBD1	TRBJ1-1	once	CASSSGQGRGTEAFF	TGTGCCAGCAGCTCGGGACAGGGACGAGGGACTGAAGCTTTCTTT
TRBV5-8	12	NA	TRBJ1-2	NA	CASSLSRHGYTF	TGTGCCAGCAGCTTGTCCAGACATGGCTACACCTTC
TRBV3-1/TRBV3-2	16	TRBD2	TRBJ2-7	NA	CASSQDRGGGSYEQYF	TGTGCCAGCAGCCAAGATCGTGGGGGGGGATCCTACGAGCAGTACTTC
TRBV18	15	TRBD2	TRBJ2-5	NA	CASSPTLAGQETQYF	TGTGCCAGCTCCCCGACGCTAGCGGGGCAAGAGACCCAGTACTTC
TRBV27	14	NA	TRBJ1-6	NA	CASSLPGLNSPLHF	TGTGCCAGCAGTTTACCAGGGCTTAATTCACCCCTCCACTTT
TRBV21-1	17	NA	TRBJ1-1	NA	CASSKGVSGTGHTEAFF	TGTGCCAGCAGCAAAGGGGTCAGCGGGACAGGGCACACTGAAGCTTTCTTT
TRBV28	12	NA	TRBJ1-5	NA	CASRQANQPQHF	TGTGCCAGCAGACAGGCAAATCAGCCCCAGCATTTT
TRBV12-3/TRBV12-4	13	TRBD1	TRBJ1-1	NA	CASSWDRNTEAFF	TGTGCCAGCAGTTGGGACAGGAACACTGAAGCTTTCTTT
TRBV4-2	16	TRBD1	TRBJ1-2	NA	CASSLTLGTGRSDYTF	TGTGCCAGCAGCCTAACCCTAGGGACAGGTAGATCGGACTACACCTTC
TRBV6-2/TRBV6-3	16	TRBD2	TRBJ2-6	NA	CASSLGLAVSRIVLTF	TGTGCCAGCAGCTTAGGACTAGCGGTCTCACGGATCGTCCTGACTTTC
TRBV6-6	14	TRBD2	TRBJ2-2	NA	CASSGGVNTGELFF	TGTGCCAGCAGCGGGGGGGTGAACACCGGGGAGCTGTTTTTT
TRBV3-1/TRBV3-2	14	NA	TRBJ1-3	NA	CASSQARGSDTIYF	TGTGCCAGCAGCCAAGCGAGGGGATCAGACACCATATATTTT
TRBV28	15	TRBD1	TRBJ1-4	NA	CATNPGDRGNEKLFF	TGTGCCACCAACCCGGGGGACAGGGGTAATGAAAAACTGTTTTTT
TRBV6-5	13	NA	TRBJ2-7	NA	CASSGWSGYEQYF	TGTGCCAGCAGCGGTTGGTCAGGTTACGAGCAGTACTTC
TRBV12-3/TRBV12-4	13	TRBD1	TRBJ2-7	NA	CASRGQGSYEQYF	TGTGCCAGCAGGGGACAGGGATCCTACGAGCAGTACTTC
TRBV2	14	NA	TRBJ1-4	NA	CASSTRGRNEKLFF	TGTGCCAGCAGTACGCGGGGGCGGAATGAAAAACTGTTTTTT
TRBV5-5	13	NA	TRBJ1-2	few	CASSLVSDIGYTF	TGTGCCAGCAGCTTGGTATCGGACATCGGCTACACCTTC
TRBV18	15	NA	TRBJ1-1	NA	CASSPRARAYTEAFF	TGTGCCAGCTCACCACGTGCCCGGGCCTACACTGAAGCTTTCTTT
TRBV24-1	13	NA	TRBJ2-3	medium-sized	CATSDSSTDTQYF	TGTGCCACCAGTGATTCTAGCACAGATACGCAGTATTTT
TRBV7-3	16	NA	TRBJ2-5	NA	CASSLGARPHKETQYF	TGTGCCAGCAGCTTAGGAGCGAGGCCCCACAAAGAGACCCAGTACTTC
TRBV21-1	16	NA	TRBJ2-7	NA	CASTGLGRPCSYEQYF	TGTGCCAGCACTGGACTAGGTAGGCCGTGTTCCTACGAGCAGTACTTC
TRBV7-9	14	NA	TRBJ1-5	NA	CASSLGGENQPQHF	TGTGCCAGCAGCTTAGGGGGGGAGAATCAGCCCCAGCATTTT
TRBV27	15	TRBD2	TRBJ2-5	NA	CASSFGGGRQETQYF	TGTGCCAGCAGTTTTGGCGGGGGACGCCAAGAGACCCAGTACTTC
TRBV10-1	14	TRBD1	TRBJ2-3	NA	CASSPERGRDTQYF	TGCGCCAGCAGCCCCGAGAGGGGGCGAGATACGCAGTATTTT
TRBV7-9	13	NA	TRBJ2-1	NA	CASSFSRGNEQFF	TGTGCCAGCAGCTTTTCTCGGGGGAATGAGCAGTTCTTC
TRBV21-1	11	NA	TRBJ2-2	NA	CAGRRTGELFF	TGTGCCGGTCGACGCACCGGGGAGCTGTTTTTT
TRBV6-5	11	NA	TRBJ1-2	NA	CASSLERGYTF	TGTGCCAGCAGTTTGGAGCGCGGCTACACCTTC
TRBV6-5	13	TRBD1	TRBJ2-7	NA	CANWTGPTSEQYF	TGTGCCAACTGGACAGGGCCGACTAGCGAGCAGTACTTC
TRBV19	15	NA	TRBJ1-2	NA	CASSISAGTVDGYTF	TGTGCCAGTAGTATCTCGGCAGGGACGGTGGATGGCTACACCTTC
TRBV28	10	NA	TRBJ1-2	once	CATSNYGYTF	TGTGCCACATCTAACTATGGCTACACCTTC
TRBV7-2	14	NA	TRBJ2-2	NA	CASSPRADHGELFF	TGTGCCAGCAGCCCCCGGGCTGACCACGGGGAGCTGTTTTTT
TRBV19	14	TRBD1	TRBJ1-5	NA	CASTKQGAGQPQHF	TGTGCCAGTACTAAACAGGGGGCAGGTCAGCCCCAGCATTTT
TRBV19	14	NA	TRBJ1-1	NA	CASSIRNGVSEAFF	TGTGCCAGTAGTATTAGGAACGGCGTCAGTGAAGCTTTCTTT
TRBV7-3	13	NA	TRBJ2-5	NA	CASSSTRGETQYF	TGTGCCAGCAGCTCAACCAGGGGAGAGACCCAGTACTTC
TRBV28	12	TRBD1	TRBJ1-4	NA	CASRGDRGKLFF	TGTGCCAGCAGGGGGGACAGGGGAAAACTGTTTTTT
TRBV5-1	14	NA	TRBJ1-2	NA	CASSLDSGMYGYTF	TGCGCCAGCAGCTTGGATTCAGGGATGTATGGCTACACCTTC
TRBV19	15	NA	TRBJ2-2	NA	CASSIMRSNTGELFF	TGTGCCAGTAGTATAATGCGTTCAAACACCGGGGAGCTGTTTTTT
TRBV7-3	15	TRBD2	TRBJ2-3	NA	CASSPGGGPTDTQYF	TGTGCCAGCAGCCCAGGCGGGGGGCCCACAGATACGCAGTATTTT
TRBV5-5	16	TRBD1	TRBJ1-5	NA	CASSLAGTGGNQPQHF	TGTGCCAGCAGCTTGGCCGGTACAGGGGGCAATCAGCCCCAGCATTTT